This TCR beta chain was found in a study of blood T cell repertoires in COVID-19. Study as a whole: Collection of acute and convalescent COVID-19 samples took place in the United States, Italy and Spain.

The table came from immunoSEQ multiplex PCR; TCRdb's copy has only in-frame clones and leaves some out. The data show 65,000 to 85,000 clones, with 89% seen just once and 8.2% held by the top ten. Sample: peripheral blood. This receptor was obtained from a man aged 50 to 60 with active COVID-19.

The CDR3 region is CASRSGYGYTF. The CDR3 DNA is TGTGCCAGCAGGTCAGGGTATGGCTACACCTTC. The chain employs TRBV12-3 or TRBV12-4 and TRBJ1-2, with D tentatively TRBD1 (5 bases). The CDR3 is made up of 11 amino acids. The ends were cut back, 6 bases at V and 5 bases at J, with 7 bases in the middle.